This T cell receptor (beta chain) was recorded in a study of response to subunit inactivated influenza vaccine. Study-wide results and caveats: A suggestion made by the authors is that each seasonal influenza vaccination recruits few new T cells.

Trimming took off 5 bases at V and 0 bases at J, with 17 bases between the two ends. This CDR3 has 17 residues. The germline CDR1 and CDR2 sequences are SGHVS and FQNEAQ. TCRdb itself ran the RT-PCR reads through MiXCR, one entry per CDR3 protein. The data contain hundreds of thousands of distinct CDR3 sequences, 12% of them singletons. On this clonotype: Its antigen is as yet unknown.

This chain uses TRBV7-8 with TRBJ2-1; D is unclear. The sequencing used PBMCs from blood, collected on the day of vaccination. The receptor's source is a man aged 50 or older who received an inactivated influenza vaccine. The CDR3: CASSTQDLLSSYNEQFF. As DNA, the CDR3 is TGTGCCAGCAGCACCCAAGACTTACTGAGCTCCTACAATGAGCAGTTCTTC.